The entry that follows covers one T cell receptor beta chain sequence. In germline, CDR1 is LGHDT, CDR2 YNNKEL (reference sequence). V lost 6 bases to trimming and J lost 8 bases, with 12 bases between them. CDR3 size: 12 residues. The data originate from a study of T-cell memory formation after mild COVID-19. TCRdb redid the calling of the 5' RACE reads with MiXCR, one entry per CDR3 protein. The repertoire consists of about 260,000 distinct CDR3 sequences, with around 8% occurring once and the leading ten covering roughly 23%. The TCR was taken from a man in his late teens or twenties who had mild COVID-19 (a few samples of this study predate the infection). Cell type and time point are not known. The material sequenced was PBMCs or a T cell subset sorted from them (not recorded which). This chain uses TRBV3-1 with TRBJ2-3; D possibly matches TRBD1 or TRBD2 (6 bases each). The DNA of the CDR3 is TGTGCCAGCAGTTTTGGGGGGCCTACGCAGTATTTT. It is translated as CASSFGGPTQYF.